The clone carrying this T cell receptor beta chain has a handful of counts. TCRdb independently ran MiXCR on the RT-PCR reads; one entry per CDR3 protein. The data hold about 700,000 distinct CDR3 sequences, with approximately 13% observed a single time. The entry originates in a study of response to subunit inactivated influenza vaccine. This receptor was obtained from a man aged 45-65 years who received an inactivated influenza vaccine. Sequencing used PBMCs from blood, obtained around 15 days before vaccination.

The CDR3 nucleotides read TGTGCCAGCAGCCAAGATGGTTGGGAAGAGACCCAGTACTTC. It translates to CASSQDGWEETQYF. The gene calls are TRBV3-1 and TRBJ2-5; D is ambiguous. The CDR3 is made up of 14 amino acids. The germline CDR1 and CDR2 sequences are LGHDT and YNNKEL (reference sequence). V was cut by 0 bases and J by 3 bases, with 8 bases left in between.